Following are 30 T cell receptor beta chains from one sample sequenced in a study of regulatory T cells in long-lasting Graves disease. Arm-PCR of CDR3 regions with iRepertoire HTBI primers generated TCR beta libraries. TCRdb used MiXCR to reprocess the multiplex PCR reads, holding one entry per CDR3 protein. The sample contains a few hundred thousand distinct CDR3 sequences, roughly 12% of which appear only once. Time point given: newly diagnosed GD, antithyroid drugs for less than 3 months. PBMC-derived RNA was used for the TCR library. The data also belong to a second study, concerning T cells in Graves' hyperthyroidism and ophthalmopathy.

This material consisted of peripheral blood mononuclear cells (PBMCs), taken at new diagnosis, from a patient treated with antithyroid drugs. These receptors were obtained from a woman aged 18-30 years with Graves disease.

This clonotype was counted many times. The chain is built from TRBV20-1 and TRBJ1-4; TRBD1 might be the D (5 bases). The ends were cut back, 1 base at V and 4 bases at J, with 7 bases in the middle. CDR3 length: 13 amino acids. The germline CDR1 and CDR2 sequences are DFQATT and SNEGSKA (reference sequence). Here the CDR3 DNA reads TGCAGTGCTAGAGGACAGATTAATGAAAAACTGTTTTTT. Translating gives CSARGQINEKLFF.

This clonotype was seen many times. The V and J genes are TRBV9 and TRBJ2-1, with D perhaps matching TRBD2 (6 bases). Trimming took 0 bases from V and 0 from J, leaving 16 bases between them. The length of the CDR3 is 18 residues. Germline V gene sequence: CDR1 SGDLS, CDR2 YYNGEE. CDR3: CASSVALADLSSYNEQFF. As DNA, the CDR3 is TGTGCCAGCAGCGTAGCACTAGCCGACCTGAGCTCCTACAATGAGCAGTTCTTC.

The V call is TRBV7-2, the J call TRBJ1-3, with D possibly TRBD1 on 5 matching bases. Between the trimmed V and J ends, which lost 2 bases and 0 bases, there was a span of 8 bases. The length of the CDR3 is 15 residues. In germline, CDR1 is SGHTA, CDR2 FQGNSA. CDR3 bases: TGTGCCAGCAGCTTAATGGGGGGCTCTGGAAACACCATATATTTT. Protein sequence: CASSLMGGSGNTIYF.

This clonotype was found many times. The chain uses TRBV7-8 and TRBJ2-5; 10 bases agree with TRBD2. This CDR3 has 16 residues. Germline trimming cut 5 bases from V and 5 bases from J; bases unmatched to any gene: 11. Germline CDR1 reads SGHVS; CDR2 reads FQNEAQ. CDR3 nucleotides: TGTGCCAGCAGCCTTAATCCTAGCGGGAGTTTGGAGACCCAGTACTTC. Translating gives CASSLNPSGSLETQYF.

This clonotype was seen a handful of times. The V gene is TRBV20-1, the J gene TRBJ2-5, with a possible D match to TRBD2 (5 bases). Germline CDR1 and CDR2: DFQATT and SNEGSKA (reference sequence). The V end was cut by 3 bases, the J end by 2 bases, with 13 bases between. The CDR3 spans 14 residues. The chain's CDR3 is CSASRGTLQETQYF. CDR3 nucleotides: TGCAGTGCTAGCCGGGGAACCCTACAAGAGACCCAGTACTTC.

This clonotype was detected many times. V usage is TRBV2 and J usage is TRBJ2-1; 10 bases fit TRBD2. This CDR3 region has 13 residues. V was pared by 5 bases and J by 6 bases, with 1 base of the junction left unmatched. Germline CDR1 reads SNHLY; CDR2 reads FYNNEI. The CDR3 reads CASSKREGNEQFF. The DNA of the CDR3 is TGTGCCAGCAGTAAGCGGGAGGGCAATGAGCAGTTCTTC.

In regard to this clonotype: Since a much larger clone is just one base distant, this may be a read error. The chain joins TRBV6-2 or TRBV6-3 to TRBJ1-5; a weak D match, TRBD1 (6 bases). This CDR3 is 15 amino acids long. Germline V gene sequence: CDR1 MNHEY, CDR2 SVGEGT. CDR3: CVSSRGTNSNQPQHF. CDR3 nucleotides: TGTGTCAGCAGTCGCGGGACAAACAGCAATCAGCCCCAGCATTTT.

This clonotype was observed a few times. V and J are TRBV20-1 and TRBJ2-2; perhaps TRBD2 as D (6 bases). Per the germline V gene, CDR1 is DFQATT and CDR2 is SNEGSKA (reference sequence). This CDR3 is 16 amino acids long. Between the trimmed V and J ends, which lost 0 bases and 0 bases, there was a span of 11 bases. CDR3 in amino acids: CSARDAGTPNTGELFF. The DNA for the CDR3 is TGCAGTGCTAGAGATGCCGGGACTCCGAACACCGGGGAGCTGTTTTTT.

The chain joins TRBV6-1 to TRBJ2-2; maybe TRBD1 (5 bases). Germline V gives CDR1 MNHNS, CDR2 SASEGT. The V end lost 7 bases, the J end lost 3 bases, and 12 bases lay between the germline ends. The length of the CDR3 is 14 residues. CDR3 nucleotide sequence: TGTGCCAGCATTCAGACAGTAGACACCGGGGAGCTGTTTTTT. Amino acid sequence: CASIQTVDTGELFF.

The sample holds a few counts of this clonotype. The gene calls are TRBV7-9 and TRBJ2-1; unclear D gene. The V gene's germline CDR1 is SEHNR and CDR2 FQNEAQ (reference sequence). The CDR3 has 13 amino acids. Trimming removed 5 bases at V and 10 bases at J, with 15 bases between. The CDR3 coding sequence is TGTGCCAGCAGCCCACCTCAGCGCTGGGAGCAGTTCTTC. This translates into CASSPPQRWEQFF.

This clonotype was observed many times. The rearrangement joins TRBV7-2 to TRBJ2-7; possibly TRBD2 for D (5 bases). V shed 1 base and J shed 5 bases, with 12 bases lying between them. The CDR3 is 14 residues long. Germline-derived CDR1 and CDR2 are SGHTA and FQGNSA. The CDR3 sequence is CASSLETIRDEQYF. The CDR3 bases are TGTGCCAGCAGCTTAGAGACTATTAGGGACGAGCAGTACTTC. Based on the CDR3 plus reference TRBV7-2 and TRBJ2-7, the full variable domain is GAGVSQSPSNKVTEKGKDVELRCDPISGHTALYWYRQSLGQGLEFLIYFQGNSAPDKSGLPSDRFSAERTGGSVSTLTIQRTQQEDSAVYLCASSLETIRDEQYFGPGTRLTVT.

This clonotype has a count of ten or more. The V gene is TRBV4-3, the J gene TRBJ2-5; D not resolved. This CDR3 is built from 15 residues. From germline, CDR1 is LGHNA and CDR2 YSLEER. The ends were cut back, 4 bases at V and 3 bases at J, with 15 bases in the middle. CDR3 amino acids: CASSRDRATEETQYF. Here the CDR3 DNA reads TGCGCCAGCAGCCGAGATCGGGCGACGGAAGAGACCCAGTACTTC.

The chain has TRBV6-5 and TRBJ1-5, with TRBD1 matching 7 bases. CDR3 size: 18 residues. The V gene's germline CDR1 is MNHEY and CDR2 SVGAGI. The V and J ends lost 2 bases and 0 bases, in that order; junction bases with no gene match: 10. Here the CDR3 DNA reads TGTGCCAGCAGTTACCCCGGGACAGACACCTATAGCAATCAGCCCCAGCATTTT. It yields the protein CASSYPGTDTYSNQPQHF.

This clonotype was observed many times. The V call is TRBV29-1, the J call TRBJ2-2; D unclear. The CDR3 has 14 amino acids. The V end lost 2 bases, the J end lost 3 bases, and 10 bases lay between the germline ends. Germline-derived CDR1 and CDR2 are SQVTM and ANQGSEA. CDR3 nucleotides: TGCAGCGTTGAAAATCTTACATACACCGGGGAGCTGTTTTTT. This gives the protein CSVENLTYTGELFF.

The chain has TRBV27 and TRBJ1-3; 10 bases line up with TRBD1. This CDR3 is 17 amino acids long. Germline-derived CDR1 and CDR2 are MNHEY and SMNVEV (reference sequence). The J segment lost 4 bases and the V segment lost 5 bases, leaving 11 bases of the junction unmatched. CDR3 sequence: CASSAGQGDVGGNTIYF. The CDR3 DNA reads TGTGCCAGCAGTGCCGGACAGGGGGATGTAGGAGGAAACACCATATATTTT.

This chain uses TRBV4-2 with TRBJ1-6; D is unclear. Trimming stripped 2 bases from V and 2 bases from J, with 10 bases between. Germline CDR1 reads LGHNA; CDR2 reads YNFKEQ. CDR3 length: 16 residues. This chain's CDR3 is CASSQNDVTYNSPLHF. The CDR3 DNA sequence: TGTGCCAGCAGCCAAAATGATGTTACCTATAATTCACCCCTCCACTTT.

The rearrangement uses TRBV4-1 and TRBJ1-4; no firm D call. The germline CDR1 and CDR2 sequences are MGHRA and YSYEKL. Trimming pared 1 base from V and 6 bases from J, leaving 12 bases between. The CDR3 spans 15 residues. The CDR3 bases are TGCGCCAGCAGCCAAGCAGAGGGAGGAGATGAAAAACTGTTTTTT. This sequence encodes CASSQAEGGDEKLFF.

This clonotype has at least ten counts. The chain combines TRBV10-3 with TRBJ1-1; TRBD1 aligns across 10 bases. Per germline, CDR1 ENHRY and CDR2 SYGVKD. Trimming at V came to 10 bases and at J to 4 bases, leaving 18 bases not matched to a gene. This CDR3 is built from 17 residues. CDR3 residues: CATDPGTGVDSGTEAFF. CDR3 nucleotide sequence: TGTGCCACCGACCCCGGGACAGGGGTGGATTCGGGCACTGAAGCTTTCTTT.

This clonotype was detected ten times or more. This chain connects TRBV29-1 to TRBJ1-1, with D hard to call. The CDR3 has 13 amino acids. V was shortened by 3 bases and J by 2 bases, with 10 bases between the two germline ends. Germline V gene lookup returns CDR1 SQVTM and CDR2 ANQGSEA. As DNA, the CDR3 is TGCAGCGTTGAGCGCAGACTTAACACTGAAGCTTTCTTT. This encodes CSVERRLNTEAFF.

At least ten counts were recorded for this clonotype. The chain uses TRBV20-1 and TRBJ1-4; TRBD1 might be the D (5 bases). The CDR3 spans 16 residues. Trimming removed 0 bases from V and 6 bases from J, with 17 bases in between. The germline CDR1 and CDR2 sequences are DFQATT and SNEGSKA (reference sequence). The CDR3 DNA reads TGCAGTGCTAGAGATAGGGGAAAGGGCGTGGATGAAAAACTGTTTTTT. Translated: CSARDRGKGVDEKLFF.

This clonotype was observed many times. The V call is TRBV27, the J call TRBJ2-4; TRBD1 agrees at 7 bases. Germline V lookup: CDR1 MNHEY, CDR2 SMNVEV (reference sequence). The CDR3 has 15 amino acids. The V gene end was trimmed by 6 bases and the J gene end by 12 bases; junction bases not matched to a gene: 17. The CDR3 DNA reads TGTGCCAGCAGCTATACCTATACTTCAGGGGGAACTCAGTACTTC. This encodes CASSYTYTSGGTQYF.

There are a few counts of this clonotype. The chain joins TRBV19 to TRBJ2-4, with D possibly matching TRBD2 (6 bases). Germline CDR1 is LNHDA and CDR2 is SQIVND (reference sequence). The CDR3 runs to 15 residues. The V gene lost 5 bases and the J gene lost 5 bases, with 16 bases spanning the gap. The CDR3 DNA reads TGTGCCAGTAGTCTGCGGGGACTCACGGAAAACATTCAGTACTTC. Encoded protein: CASSLRGLTENIQYF.

This clonotype showed up many times. The chain recombines TRBV7-9 with TRBJ2-1, with D possibly TRBD2 on 5 matching bases. The CDR3 is 15 amino acids. V gave up 4 bases and J gave up 0 bases, with 10 bases separating them. The germline V gene has CDR1 SEHNR and CDR2 FQNEAQ (reference sequence). CDR3 sequence reads: CASSSDWSSYNEQFF. The CDR3 region has the DNA TGTGCCAGCAGCTCGGACTGGAGCTCCTACAATGAGCAGTTCTTC.

This clonotype has just a few counts. A much larger clone differs from this one at a single base, so this may be a read error. The V call is TRBV27, the J call TRBJ1-1, with a tentative D call TRBD1 (5 bases). The germline gives CDR1 MNHEY, CDR2 SMNVEV (reference sequence). CDR3 size: 15 residues. The CDR3 sequence: CASSFAGGRNTETFF. Here the CDR3 DNA reads TGTGCCAGCAGTTTTGCGGGGGGACGGAACACTGAAACTTTCTTT.

This clonotype has a handful of counts. J is TRBJ1-1 and V is TRBV4-3, with D perhaps matching TRBD1 (5 bases). Germline assignment: CDR1 LGHNA and CDR2 YSLEER. Trimming removed 4 bases from V and 7 bases from J, with 16 bases in between. There are 14 residues in the CDR3. This CDR3 is CASSRGWQGGEAFF. The CDR3 nucleotides read TGCGCCAGCAGCCGCGGGTGGCAGGGTGGTGAAGCTTTCTTT.

This clonotype was seen a few times. The chain uses TRBV20-1 and TRBJ1-1; D unresolved. The V and J ends lost 3 bases and 1 base respectively, with 6 bases between them. Germline CDR1 reads DFQATT; CDR2 reads SNEGSKA (reference sequence). This CDR3 region has 12 residues. CDR3 loop: CSASPPNTEAFF. The CDR3 nucleotides are TGCAGTGCTAGTCCACCGAACACTGAAGCTTTCTTT.

This rearrangement joins TRBV4-3 to TRBJ2-3, with TRBD2 identical over 10 bases. Germline loops: CDR1 LGHNA, CDR2 YSLEER. This CDR3 spans 17 amino acids. The V gene end was trimmed by 4 bases and the J gene end by 4 bases; junction bases not matched to a gene: 11. Written as DNA, the CDR3 is TGCGCCAGCAGCCTGAAGATTAGCGGGGGGCGCGCAGATACGCAGTATTTT. This translates into CASSLKISGGRADTQYF.

At least ten counts were recorded for this clonotype. This chain connects TRBV20-1 to TRBJ1-1, with 10 positions matching TRBD1. The length of the CDR3 is 14 residues. The V and J ends lost 3 bases and 3 bases, in that order; junction bases with no gene match: 4. Germline CDR1 is DFQATT and CDR2 is SNEGSKA (reference sequence). In DNA, the CDR3 is TGCAGTGCTAGTGGGGGACAGGGGCACACTGAAGCTTTCTTT. The encoded protein is CSASGGQGHTEAFF.

This clonotype was seen many times. The CDR3 nucleotides read TGCAGCGTTGGGCAGCCCTACAATGAGCAGTTCTTC. This sequence encodes CSVGQPYNEQFF. The V call is TRBV29-1, the J call TRBJ2-1, with D uncertain. With 4 bases removed from V and 2 bases from J, the gap between germline ends came to 6 bases. The V gene's germline CDR1 is SQVTM and CDR2 ANQGSEA. The CDR3 spans 12 residues.

This clonotype was detected ten times or more. V usage is TRBV7-8 and J usage is TRBJ2-1, with 7 bases that match TRBD2. This CDR3 is 16 amino acids long. The J segment lost 2 bases and the V segment lost 7 bases, leaving 11 bases of the junction unmatched. Per the germline V gene, CDR1 is SGHVS and CDR2 is FQNEAQ. In DNA, the CDR3 is TGTGCCAGCATCCTAAGCCGGGGGAGGGCCTACAATGAGCAGTTCTTC. Its protein is CASILSRGRAYNEQFF. The entire variable domain, with the rest obtained from reference TRBV7-8 and TRBJ2-1, is as follows: GAGVSQSPRYKVAKRGQDVALRCDPISGHVSLFWYQQALGQGPEFLTYFQNEAQLDKSGLPSDRFFAERPEGSVSTLKIQRTQQEDSAVYLCASILSRGRAYNEQFFGPGTRLTVL.